These 26 T cell receptor beta chains originate from one sample sequenced in a study of blood T cell repertoires in COVID-19. Clones were read by immunoSEQ multiplex PCR, and TCRdb kept only the in-frame ones, dropping some. The data hold under 200,000 clones, with approximately 84% observed a single time. The specimen sequenced was peripheral blood. The receptors derive from a man in his forties who had recovered from COVID-19.

This chain links TRBV4-3 with TRBJ2-3; 8 nucleotides line up with TRBD1. The germline CDR1 and CDR2 sequences are LGHNA and YSLEER. The CDR3 runs to 18 residues. Unmatched junction bases numbered 10, after V lost 0 bases and J lost 2 bases. CDR3 amino acids: CASSQDFPRQGLTDTQYF. DNA of the CDR3: TGCGCCAGCAGCCAAGACTTTCCTAGACAGGGGCTCACAGATACGCAGTATTTT.

The chain links TRBV19 to TRBJ2-4, with a possible D match to TRBD1 (7 bases). The germline V and J ends were trimmed by 8 bases and 0 bases, with 17 bases remaining between them. Per germline, CDR1 LNHDA and CDR2 SQIVND (reference sequence). The CDR3 runs 16 residues. The CDR3 DNA reads as TGTGCCAGTCGGGGGACAGACACCCGAGCCAAAAACATTCAGTACTTC. Translation gives CASRGTDTRAKNIQYF.

The CDR3 bases are TGTGCCAGCAGACTAGCGGGATCGAGGTACGAGCAGTACTTC. This encodes CASRLAGSRYEQYF. This chain uses TRBV6-6 with TRBJ2-7, with 10 positions matching TRBD2. The ends lost 6 bases at V and 4 bases at J; junction bases unmatched: 6. Germline values: CDR1 MNHNY, CDR2 SVGAGI (reference sequence). The CDR3 has 14 amino acids.

In its sample, this clone was seen once. The rearrangement joins TRBV7-9 to TRBJ2-3; 8 bases align to TRBD1. CDR1 and CDR2 (germline): SEHNR, FQNEAQ (reference sequence). V gave up 3 bases and J gave up 6 bases; unmatched junction bases: 5. This CDR3 region has 14 residues. The CDR3 DNA sequence: TGTGCCAGCAGCTTCTCCGGGACAGGCGATACGCAGTATTTT. Translation: CASSFSGTGDTQYF.

The chain couples TRBV19 to TRBJ2-5, with D possibly being TRBD2 (5 bases). Per germline, CDR1 LNHDA and CDR2 SQIVND (reference sequence). The V and J ends lost 3 bases and 2 bases respectively, with 10 bases between them. This CDR3 has 14 residues. CDR3 in amino acids: CASSMGAVQETQYF. The DNA of the CDR3 is TGTGCCAGTAGTATGGGAGCGGTACAAGAGACCCAGTACTTC.

The chain recombines TRBV4-1 with TRBJ1-2; D remains unclear. CDR3 length: 13 amino acids. Germline CDR1 and CDR2: MGHRA and YSYEKL. V was pared by 4 bases and J by 1 base, with 7 bases between. CDR3 sequence: CASSPPVNYGYTF. The CDR3 nucleotides are TGCGCCAGCAGCCCCCCCGTTAACTATGGCTACACCTTC.

J is TRBJ2-3 and V is TRBV7-2; TRBD2 agrees at 9 bases. The CDR3 spans 16 residues. Germline assignment: CDR1 SGHTA and CDR2 FQGNSA. J lost 4 bases, V lost 5 bases, and 10 bases had no gene match. CDR3 residues: CASSQKGVAGADTQYF. DNA of the CDR3: TGTGCCAGCAGCCAGAAGGGAGTAGCGGGAGCAGATACGCAGTATTTT. Using reference TRBV7-2 and TRBJ2-3 for the parts outside the CDR3, the full variable domain is GAGVSQSPSNKVTEKGKDVELRCDPISGHTALYWYRQSLGQGLEFLIYFQGNSAPDKSGLPSDRFSAERTGGSVSTLTIQRTQQEDSAVYLCASSQKGVAGADTQYFGPGTRLTVL.

V usage is TRBV7-2 and J usage is TRBJ2-7, with no clear D. This CDR3 spans 13 amino acids. V shed 1 base and J shed 4 bases, with 8 bases lying between them. Germline CDR1 reads SGHTA; CDR2 reads FQGNSA. In nucleotides, the CDR3 is TGTGCCAGCAGCTTAGACTACATATACGAGCAGTACTTC. Encoded protein: CASSLDYIYEQYF. The complete variable domain, with remaining parts taken from reference TRBV7-2 and TRBJ2-7, reads GAGVSQSPSNKVTEKGKDVELRCDPISGHTALYWYRQSLGQGLEFLIYFQGNSAPDKSGLPSDRFSAERTGGSVSTLTIQRTQQEDSAVYLCASSLDYIYEQYFGPGTRLTVT.

The chain couples TRBV5-4 to TRBJ1-2; no definite D call. The length of the CDR3 is 16 residues. V lost 3 bases and J 4 bases, leaving 19 bases between the germline ends. Per the germline V gene, CDR1 is SGHNT and CDR2 is YYREEE (reference sequence). The CDR3 sequence: CASSYPRNSQTYGYTF. The CDR3 DNA follows: TGTGCCAGCAGCTACCCTCGCAACAGCCAGACCTATGGCTACACCTTC.

This chain joins TRBV28 and TRBJ1-3; no reliable D call. There are 14 residues in the CDR3. Between the trimmed V and J ends, which lost 9 bases and 0 bases, there was a span of 12 bases. The germline V gene encodes CDR1 MDHEN and CDR2 SYDVKM. CDR3 coding DNA: TGTGCCAGTTCGTGGGGAGGCTCTGGAAACACCATATATTTT. It specifies CASSWGGSGNTIYF.

A few counts support this clone. The chain carries TRBV6-2 or TRBV6-3 and TRBJ1-1; 10 positions match TRBD1. This CDR3 region has 16 residues. CDR1 MNHEY and CDR2 SVGEGT come from the germline V gene. J was trimmed by 5 bases and V by 0 bases; bases with no gene match: 6. CDR3 residues: CASSYSDRGRDTEAFF. As DNA, the CDR3 is TGTGCCAGCAGTTACTCGGACAGGGGGAGGGATACTGAAGCTTTCTTT.

The CDR3 region is CASRQGGLDTEAFF. The CDR3 coding sequence is TGTGCCAGTAGACAGGGCGGGCTTGACACTGAAGCTTTCTTT. The chain couples TRBV27 to TRBJ1-1; TRBD1 agrees at 7 bases. V was pared by 9 bases and J by 3 bases, with 10 bases of the junction left unmatched. The CDR3 has 14 residues. Germline V lookup: CDR1 MNHEY, CDR2 SMNVEV (reference sequence).

This clone was picked up one time. J is TRBJ2-3 and V is TRBV30; D gene unclear. Trimming removed 3 bases from V and 6 bases from J, with 10 bases in between. The germline CDR1 and CDR2 sequences are GTSNPN and SVGIG (reference sequence). The CDR3 extends over 12 amino acids. The CDR3 DNA sequence: TGTGCCTGGAGCGGCGCGAGGGATACGCAGTATTTT. Its protein is CAWSGARDTQYF.

The chain combines TRBV11-3 with TRBJ2-1; TRBD2 aligns across 12 bases. Germline CDR1 and CDR2: SGHNT and YENEEA. V lost 1 base to trimming and J lost 4 bases; unmatched junction nucleotides: 14. The length of the CDR3 is 20 residues. The CDR3 protein is CASSLGARLAGGTKYNEQFF. The DNA of the CDR3 is TGTGCCAGCAGCTTAGGGGCCCGGCTAGCGGGGGGGACTAAATACAATGAGCAGTTCTTC.

The chain joins TRBV11-3 to TRBJ2-3; 7 bases are shared with TRBD1. The CDR3 is 18 amino acids. Trimming removed 0 bases from V and 0 bases from J; junction bases left unmatched: 9. Germline V gene lookup returns CDR1 SGHNT and CDR2 YENEEA. The CDR3 coding sequence is TGTGCCAGCAGCTTAGATCGAGGGGGACAGCTTAGCACAGATACGCAGTATTTT. Its translation: CASSLDRGGQLSTDTQYF.

The chain carries TRBV11-2 and TRBJ2-5; D is possibly TRBD2 (5 bases). Germline-derived CDR1 and CDR2 are SGHAT and FQNNGV. Trimming shortened V by 5 bases and J by 4 bases, and 11 bases separated the two germline ends. This CDR3 contains 13 residues. DNA of the CDR3: TGTGCCAGCAGCGGAGGATTAAGAGAGACCCAGTACTTC. Amino acids: CASSGGLRETQYF.

The V gene is TRBV3-1 (or the pseudogene TRBV3-2), the J gene TRBJ1-1, with 7 bases identical to TRBD1. Germline V gene sequence: CDR1 LGHDT, CDR2 YNNKEL (reference sequence). The CDR3 loop spans 16 amino acids. V was clipped by 2 bases and J by 4 bases; unmatched bases: 10. The CDR3 reads CASSQSRQGWITEAFF. The DNA of the CDR3 is TGTGCCAGCAGCCAATCTCGACAGGGTTGGATCACTGAAGCTTTCTTT.

This sequence joins TRBV18 and TRBJ2-5; TRBD2 agrees at 11 bases. Per the germline V gene, CDR1 is KGHSH and CDR2 is LQKENI. CDR3 size: 16 residues. V was clipped by 3 bases and J by 5 bases; unmatched bases: 8. CDR3 sequence: CASSPGTSGRGETQYF. Written as DNA, the CDR3 is TGTGCCAGCTCACCGGGGACTAGCGGTCGCGGGGAGACCCAGTACTTC. The variable domain in full, with the rest retrieved from reference TRBV18 and TRBJ2-5, is NAGVMQNPRHLVRRRGQEARLRCSPMKGHSHVYWYRQLPEEGLKFMVYLQKENIIDESGMPKERFSAEFPKEGPSILRIQQVVRGDSAAYFCASSPGTSGRGETQYFGPGTRLLVL.

This chain links TRBV7-2 with TRBJ2-2; maybe TRBD2 (6 bases). V was trimmed by 1 base and J by 4 bases, leaving 10 bases between them. Looked up from germline, CDR1 is SGHTA and CDR2 is FQGNSA. The CDR3 sequence is 15 residues long. The DNA of the CDR3 is TGTGCCAGCAGCTTAGACGGAGGGACCACCGGGGAGCTGTTTTTT. Its protein product is CASSLDGGTTGELFF.

V is TRBV20-1 and J is TRBJ2-1; tentatively, D is TRBD2 (5 bases). V gave up 3 bases and J gave up 0 bases, with 9 bases separating them. The length of the CDR3 is 14 residues. Looked up from germline, CDR1 is DFQATT and CDR2 is SNEGSKA (reference sequence). CDR3 bases: TGCAGTGCTAGTACCGGGGACTCCTACAATGAGCAGTTCTTC. Encoded protein: CSASTGDSYNEQFF.

CDR3 protein: CASSTPSGANVLTF. CDR3 in DNA: TGTGCCAGCAGCACACCCTCTGGGGCCAACGTCCTGACTTTC. J is TRBJ2-6 and V is TRBV28; no firm D call. The CDR3 is made up of 14 amino acids. Looked up from germline, CDR1 is MDHEN and CDR2 is SYDVKM. With 6 bases removed from V and 0 bases from J, the gap between germline ends came to 6 bases.

The CDR3 DNA is TGTGCCAGCAGTGAAGGGACTAGCGGGAGGGGAAATGAGCAGTTCTTC. As protein: CASSEGTSGRGNEQFF. This chain uses TRBV6-1 with TRBJ2-1, with 15 positions matching TRBD2. Germline V gene data show CDR1 as MNHNS and CDR2 as SASEGT. This CDR3 has 16 residues. Losses at the gene ends were 1 base for V and 7 bases for J; bases not matched to a gene: 2.

The chain combines TRBV15 with TRBJ2-1, with D unclear. Per germline, CDR1 LNHNV and CDR2 YYDKDF (reference sequence). Trimming shortened V by 1 base and J by 0 bases, and 7 bases separated the two germline ends. The CDR3 contains 15 residues. The CDR3 DNA sequence: TGTGCCACCAGCAGAGTTCTAAGCTCCTACAATGAGCAGTTCTTC. It yields the protein CATSRVLSSYNEQFF. Full variable domain (remainder filled in from reference TRBV15 and TRBJ2-1): DAMVIQNPRYQVTQFGKPVTLSCSQTLNHNVMYWYQQKSSQAPKLLFHYYDKDFNNEADTPDNFQSRRPNTSFCFLDIRSPGLGDTAMYLCATSRVLSSYNEQFFGPGTRLTVL.

The table lists this clone with a count of one. The genes are TRBV10-3 and TRBJ1-1; D ambiguous. Per the germline V gene, CDR1 is ENHRY and CDR2 is SYGVKD. Trimming took off 3 bases at V and 1 base at J, with 3 bases between the two ends. The length of the CDR3 is 12 residues. The CDR3 loop is CAISDSNTEAFF. The CDR3 DNA follows: TGTGCCATCAGTGACTCGAACACTGAAGCTTTCTTT.

This chain connects TRBV28 to TRBJ1-5; D is ambiguous. This CDR3 has 17 residues. Trimming stripped 8 bases from V and 0 bases from J, with 20 bases between. CDR1 and CDR2 from the germline V gene are MDHEN and SYDVKM. The CDR3 here is CASQRGPRQYSNQPQHF. CDR3 coding DNA: TGTGCCAGCCAACGTGGGCCCCGGCAATATAGCAATCAGCCCCAGCATTTT.

The chain carries TRBV4-3 and TRBJ1-2, with D uncertain. This CDR3 region has 14 residues. V lost 0 bases and J 8 bases, leaving 13 bases between the germline ends. Germline values: CDR1 LGHNA, CDR2 YSLEER. The CDR3 sequence is CASSQEVEVLGYTF. CDR3 bases: TGCGCCAGCAGCCAAGAGGTTGAGGTTCTAGGCTACACCTTC.